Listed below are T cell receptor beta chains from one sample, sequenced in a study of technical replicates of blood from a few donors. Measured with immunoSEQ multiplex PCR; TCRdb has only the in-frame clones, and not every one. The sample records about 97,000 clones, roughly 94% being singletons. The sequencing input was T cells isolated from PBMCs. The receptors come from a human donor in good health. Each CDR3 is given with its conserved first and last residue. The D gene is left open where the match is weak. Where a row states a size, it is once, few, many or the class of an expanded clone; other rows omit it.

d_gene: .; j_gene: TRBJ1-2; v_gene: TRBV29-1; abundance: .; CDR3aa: CSVNSVNFYGYTF; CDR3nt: TGCAGCGTTAATTCGGTAAACTTCTATGGCTACACCTTC
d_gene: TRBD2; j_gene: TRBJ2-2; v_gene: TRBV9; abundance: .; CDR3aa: CASSVGGGTNTGELFF; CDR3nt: TGTGCCAGCAGCGTAGGGGGGGGGACGAACACCGGGGAGCTGTTTTTT
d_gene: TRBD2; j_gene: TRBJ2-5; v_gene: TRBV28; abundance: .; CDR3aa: CASSISGAQETQYF; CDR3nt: TGTGCCAGCAGTATTAGCGGGGCACAAGAGACCCAGTACTTC
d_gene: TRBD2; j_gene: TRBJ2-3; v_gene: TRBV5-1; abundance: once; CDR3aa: CASSSSLAGAHSTDTQYF; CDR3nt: TGCGCCAGCAGCTCGTCCTTAGCGGGAGCCCACTCCACAGATACGCAGTATTTT
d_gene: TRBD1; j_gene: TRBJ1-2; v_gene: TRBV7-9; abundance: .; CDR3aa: CASSSERTGSSSGYTF; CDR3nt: TGTGCCAGCAGCTCAGAAAGGACAGGGTCTAGCTCTGGCTACACCTTC
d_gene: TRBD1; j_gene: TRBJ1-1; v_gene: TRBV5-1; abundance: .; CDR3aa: CASSVDRERTEAFF; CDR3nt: TGCGCCAGCAGCGTGGACAGGGAGAGGACTGAAGCTTTCTTT
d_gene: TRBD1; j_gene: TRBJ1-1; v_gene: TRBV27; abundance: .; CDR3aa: CASSNLWTGPVGTEAFF; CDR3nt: TGTGCCAGCAGTAACCTTTGGACAGGCCCCGTTGGGACTGAAGCTTTCTTT
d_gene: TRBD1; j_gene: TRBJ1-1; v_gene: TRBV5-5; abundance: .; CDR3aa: CASSSRTGAGGTEAFF; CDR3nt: TGTGCCAGCAGCTCTAGGACAGGGGCAGGGGGCACTGAAGCTTTCTTT
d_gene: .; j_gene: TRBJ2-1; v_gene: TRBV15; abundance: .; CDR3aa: CATSRVRNEQFF; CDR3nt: TGTGCCACCAGCAGGGTACGGAATGAGCAGTTCTTC
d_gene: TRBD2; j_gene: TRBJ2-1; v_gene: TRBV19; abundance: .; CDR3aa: CASSILRASGSFGQFF; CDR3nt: TGTGCCAGTAGTATATTGAGAGCTAGCGGGAGTTTCGGGCAGTTCTTC
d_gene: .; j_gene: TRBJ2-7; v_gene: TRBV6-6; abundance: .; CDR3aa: CASREGWVWYF; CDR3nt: TGTGCCAGCAGGGAGGGGTGGGTTTGGTACTTC
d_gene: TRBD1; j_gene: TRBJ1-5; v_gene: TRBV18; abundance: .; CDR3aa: CASSPDRANQPQHF; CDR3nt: TGTGCCAGCTCACCGGACAGGGCCAATCAGCCCCAGCATTTT
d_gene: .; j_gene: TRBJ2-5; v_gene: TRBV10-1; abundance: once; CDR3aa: CASRNRAWRTQYF; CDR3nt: TGCGCCAGCAGGAACAGGGCTTGGCGGACCCAGTACTTC
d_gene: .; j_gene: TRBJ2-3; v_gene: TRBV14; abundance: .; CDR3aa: CASSQDFTGTDTQYF; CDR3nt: TGTGCCAGCAGCCAAGATTTTACAGGGACAGATACGCAGTATTTT
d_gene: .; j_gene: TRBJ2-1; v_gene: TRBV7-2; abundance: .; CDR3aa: CASSLGLSVVNEQFF; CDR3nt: TGTGCCAGCAGCTTAGGCCTTTCAGTGGTCAATGAGCAGTTCTTC
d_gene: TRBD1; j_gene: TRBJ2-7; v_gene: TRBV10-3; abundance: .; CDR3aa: CAIQGADEQYF; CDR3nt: TGTGCCATTCAGGGGGCAGACGAGCAGTACTTC
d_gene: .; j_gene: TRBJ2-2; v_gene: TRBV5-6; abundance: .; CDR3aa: CASSLAGAGGELFF; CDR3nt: TGTGCCAGCAGCTTGGCTGGGGCAGGCGGGGAGCTGTTTTTT
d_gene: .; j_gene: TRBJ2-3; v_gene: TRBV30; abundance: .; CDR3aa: CAWHGIPGDVGDTQYF; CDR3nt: TGTGCCTGGCACGGGATTCCGGGAGATGTTGGAGATACGCAGTATTTT
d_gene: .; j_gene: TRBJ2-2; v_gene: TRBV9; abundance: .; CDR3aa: CASSVVGGNTGELFF; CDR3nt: TGTGCCAGCAGCGTAGTCGGGGGGAACACCGGGGAGCTGTTTTTT
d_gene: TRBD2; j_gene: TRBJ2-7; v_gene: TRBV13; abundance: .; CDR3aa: CASSPASGGNSYEQYF; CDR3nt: TGTGCCAGCAGCCCAGCGAGCGGGGGGAACTCCTACGAGCAGTACTTC
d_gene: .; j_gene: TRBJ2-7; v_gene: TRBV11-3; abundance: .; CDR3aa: CASSSRGGYEQYF; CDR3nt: TGTGCCAGCAGCTCACGTGGCGGCTACGAGCAGTACTTC
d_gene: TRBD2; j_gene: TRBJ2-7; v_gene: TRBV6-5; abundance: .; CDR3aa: CASSRLAESYEQYF; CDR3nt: TGTGCCAGCAGTCGACTAGCGGAGTCCTACGAGCAGTACTTC
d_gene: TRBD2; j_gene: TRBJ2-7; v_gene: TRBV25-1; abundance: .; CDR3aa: CASSDPGLAGGLREQYF; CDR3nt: TGTGCCAGCAGTGATCCGGGACTAGCGGGAGGGCTAAGAGAGCAGTACTTC